The 22 T cell receptor beta chains listed next were all sequenced from one sample in a study of shared clonotypes between healthy human individuals. Repertoires were generated with immunoSEQ multiplex PCR, while TCRdb's copy carries only in-frame clones and drops some. Of over 850,000 clones in the sample, 75% to 80% are singletons; the top ten hold more than 0.45%. Sequenced input: memory CD4+ T cells from PBMCs. Subset given: CD45RA-negative fraction. These receptors originate from a man younger than 30 in good health. Some clones in this sample may be carry-over from other donors' samples.

The rearrangement links TRBV18 to TRBJ1-2, with 7 bases that match TRBD1. There are 14 residues in the CDR3. Germline CDR1 is KGHSH and CDR2 is LQKENI. V was clipped by 2 bases and J by 3 bases; unmatched bases: 3. CDR3 nucleotide sequence: TGTGCCAGCTCACCAGACAGGGTGGACTATGGCTACACCTTC. Residues: CASSPDRVDYGYTF.

A remark on this clone: It may be a read error: a sequence one base away is much more abundant. This same CDR3 is encoded by further DNA sequences in the sample. The chain links TRBV5-1 to TRBJ1-1; D is ambiguous. The CDR3 totals 14 residues. CDR1 SGHRS and CDR2 YFSETQ come from the germline V gene. V was pared by 0 bases and J by 0 bases, with 6 bases between. The DNA of the CDR3 is TGCGCCAGCAGCTTGGACAGATTGAACACTGAAGCTTTCTTT. This gives the protein CASSLDRLNTEAFF.

The CDR3 DNA reads TGTGCCAGCACCCGAAGCTTATATGGCACCGGGGAGCTGTTTTTT. Its translation is CASTRSLYGTGELFF. V gene TRBV7-3 combines with J gene TRBJ2-2; the D is unclear. Germline V lookup: CDR1 SGHTA, CDR2 FQGTGA. Trimming shortened V by 7 bases and J by 4 bases, and 16 bases separated the two germline ends. The CDR3 length is 15 residues.

This rearrangement joins TRBV9 to TRBJ2-3; 7 nucleotides align to TRBD2. CDR1 and CDR2 (germline): SGDLS, YYNGEE. The CDR3 has 16 amino acids. The V and J ends lost 2 bases and 4 bases, in that order; junction bases with no gene match: 10. The CDR3 bases are TGTGCCAGCAGCGTGACTAGCAGGAGAGGGGCAGATACGCAGTATTTT. Residues: CASSVTSRRGADTQYF.

The chain joins TRBV6-1 to TRBJ1-5, with 7 bases that match TRBD1. CDR1 and CDR2 from the germline V gene are MNHNS and SASEGT. The CDR3 totals 15 residues. The J segment lost 7 bases and the V segment lost 8 bases, leaving 14 bases of the junction unmatched. The CDR3 nucleotides read TGTGCCAGCGTATACACCCACCAGGGGGAACAGCCCCAGCATTTT. Amino acid sequence: CASVYTHQGEQPQHF.

This clone has more than one count but fewer than ten. This rearrangement joins TRBV2 to TRBJ1-2; 9 bases match TRBD1. Germline lookup yields CDR1 SNHLY and CDR2 FYNNEI. Germline trimming cut 5 bases from V and 0 bases from J; bases unmatched to any gene: 4. This CDR3 region has 15 residues. Here the CDR3 DNA reads TGTGCCAGCAGTCCACAGGGGGCGCCTAACTATGGCTACACCTTC. This sequence encodes CASSPQGAPNYGYTF.

This sequence joins TRBV28 and TRBJ2-7; maybe TRBD1 (6 bases). The germline V gene has CDR1 MDHEN and CDR2 SYDVKM. V was pared by 6 bases and J by 2 bases, with 11 bases between. This CDR3 has 13 amino acids. CDR3 region: CASRGQKPYEQYF. The CDR3 DNA reads TGTGCCAGCAGAGGACAGAAGCCCTACGAGCAGTACTTC.

The V and J genes are TRBV4-2 and TRBJ1-4, with D hard to call. This CDR3 has 14 amino acids. The V gene lost 4 bases and the J gene lost 14 bases, with 20 bases spanning the gap. From germline, CDR1 is LGHNA and CDR2 YNFKEQ. In DNA, the CDR3 is TGTGCCAGCAGCCCCGGAAGCGGCAGACCAAAGCTGTTTTTT. Residues: CASSPGSGRPKLFF.

The sample holds one count of this clone. V is TRBV14 and J is TRBJ1-1; possibly TRBD1 for D (6 bases). The CDR3 covers 13 residues. In germline, CDR1 is SGHDN, CDR2 FVKESK. V was pared by 5 bases and J by 11 bases, with 18 bases between. The CDR3 nucleotides read TGTGCCAGCAGCTTTACACAGGGAGCGGGGGCTTTCTTT. Translated: CASSFTQGAGAFF.

This clone was detected only once. The genes are TRBV28 and TRBJ1-1, with D possibly matching TRBD1 (5 bases). The CDR3 runs 14 residues. The germline V gene encodes CDR1 MDHEN and CDR2 SYDVKM. V shed 6 bases and J shed 11 bases, with 22 bases lying between them. The CDR3 nucleotides are TGTGCCAGCAGCGTGGGGCAGCACAATGTGGGGGCTTTCTTT. Amino acids: CASSVGQHNVGAFF.

The rearrangement links TRBV6-1 to TRBJ2-7; the D call may be TRBD1 or TRBD2 (5 bases each). CDR3 length: 15 amino acids. The V end was cut by 8 bases, the J end by 4 bases, with 21 bases between. CDR1 and CDR2 from the germline V gene are MNHNS and SASEGT. CDR3 residues: CASALGPAGEYEQYF. As DNA, the CDR3 is TGTGCCAGCGCCCTGGGACCCGCCGGGGAATACGAGCAGTACTTC.

The chain employs TRBV4-1 and TRBJ1-2; 11 nucleotides match TRBD1. The V and J ends lost 3 bases and 2 bases, in that order; junction bases with no gene match: 5. This CDR3 comprises 16 residues. Germline values: CDR1 MGHRA, CDR2 YSYEKL. CDR3 in DNA: TGCGCCAGCAGCCAGCCAGGACAGGGGGCGAACTATGGCTACACCTTC. This gives the protein CASSQPGQGANYGYTF.

This sequence joins TRBV7-8 and TRBJ2-5; tentatively, D is TRBD2 (6 bases). The closer fit of TRBJ2-7 to the DNA end suggests the J call may be wrong. The germline gives CDR1 SGHVS, CDR2 FQNEAQ. CDR3 length: 16 residues. The CDR3 nucleotides read TGTGCCAGCAGCTTAGATTACATAGCGGCGACCTACGAGCAGTACTTC. Amino acid sequence: CASSLDYIAATYEQYF.

The chain combines TRBV28 with TRBJ1-2, with a tentative D call TRBD1 (6 bases). This CDR3 has 15 residues. V was pared by 7 bases and J by 1 base, with 16 bases between. Germline loops: CDR1 MDHEN, CDR2 SYDVKM. CDR3 loop: CASINRAYFNYGYTF. DNA of the CDR3: TGTGCCAGCATAAACAGGGCCTACTTTAACTATGGCTACACCTTC.

CDR3 nucleotide sequence: TGTGCCATCAGTGAGTCGGACTGGTTGAGCGGGCAGTATTTT. Translating gives CAISESDWLSGQYF. V is TRBV10-3 and J is TRBJ2-3, with D possibly TRBD2 on 5 matching bases. With 0 bases removed from V and 11 bases from J, the gap between germline ends came to 15 bases. The CDR3 runs 14 residues. Germline V CDR1 and CDR2: ENHRY, SYGVKD.

The chain has TRBV7-2 and TRBJ2-5; D is possibly TRBD1 or TRBD2 (5 bases each). From germline, CDR1 is SGHTA and CDR2 FQGNSA. The CDR3 has 14 residues. Between the trimmed V and J ends, which lost 3 bases and 9 bases, there was a span of 17 bases. The DNA for the CDR3 is TGTGCCAGCAGCTTGCTAGCTGTCGAGGGGTCCCAGTACTTC. Protein: CASSLLAVEGSQYF.

The V call is TRBV5-6, the J call TRBJ2-7; D possibly corresponds to TRBD1 (6 bases). The CDR3 runs to 14 residues. Trimming took off 1 base at V and 2 bases at J, with 10 bases between the two ends. Germline CDR1 and CDR2: SGHDT and YYEEEE. CDR3: CASSLTGSPYEQYF. CDR3 sequence (DNA): TGTGCCAGCAGCTTGACAGGGTCCCCCTACGAGCAGTACTTC.

This chain connects TRBV7-2 to TRBJ1-6; 7 bases align to TRBD1. The CDR3 is 16 amino acids. From germline, CDR1 is SGHTA and CDR2 FQGNSA. Trimming cost V 0 bases and J 8 bases; bases outside gene matches: 7. The CDR3 DNA is TGTGCCAGCAGCTTAGCACAGGGGCTTAGGTATTCACCCCTCCACTTT. Its protein product is CASSLAQGLRYSPLHF.

This clone was picked up many times. The same CDR3 arises from other DNA sequences in this sample as well. The chain uses TRBV2 and TRBJ1-5; 7 bases are shared with TRBD1. The CDR3 extends over 13 amino acids. Germline lookup yields CDR1 SNHLY and CDR2 FYNNEI. Trimming at V came to 7 bases and at J to 4 bases, leaving 4 bases not matched to a gene. CDR3 nucleotide sequence: TGTGCCAGCAATAGGGACAGTAATCAGCCCCAGCATTTT. Protein sequence: CASNRDSNQPQHF.

This rearrangement joins TRBV5-8 to TRBJ1-5, with 9 bases that match TRBD1. CDR1 is SGHTS and CDR2 is YDEGEE in the germline V gene. The CDR3 loop spans 15 amino acids. After removal of 4 bases from V and 6 bases from J, the junction contained 8 bases not matched to a gene. The CDR3 reads CASSPGQGISQPQHF. The CDR3 DNA reads as TGTGCCAGCAGCCCGGGACAGGGAATCAGTCAGCCCCAGCATTTT.

The chain carries TRBV30 and TRBJ2-3; 7 bases match TRBD2. V trimming: 4 bases; J trimming: 2 bases; junction bases outside the gene matches: 3. CDR3 length: 13 residues. Germline V gene sequence: CDR1 GTSNPN, CDR2 SVGIG (reference sequence). CDR3 loop: CAWIAGNTDTQYF. The CDR3, as DNA: TGTGCCTGGATAGCGGGCAACACAGATACGCAGTATTTT.

The chain recombines TRBV6-6 with TRBJ1-1; unclear D gene. Germline lookup yields CDR1 MNHNY and CDR2 SVGAGI (reference sequence). This CDR3 spans 13 amino acids. The germline V and J ends were trimmed by 4 bases and 10 bases, with 16 bases remaining between them. CDR3 nucleotide sequence: TGTGCCAGCAGTTCCTCCGAGAGTTCGGCAGCTTTCTTT. Translating gives CASSSSESSAAFF.